These T cell receptor beta chains were read from a single sample in a study of vaccination effects on CD4 cells after COVID-19. Produced via immunoSEQ multiplex PCR; TCRdb's table is partial and in-frame only. Here the sample spans tens of thousands of clones, 65% to 70% being singletons. No antigens are known for them. The sample consisted of CD4+ T cells from PBMCs cultured with HCoV-NL63 spike peptides, taken before COVID-19 vaccination. These receptors were taken from a human donor who received a COVID-19 vaccine. The conserved cysteine and the conserved F or W are not part of the CDR3 here. Fields, in order: CDR3 length, J gene, V gene, CDR3 protein.

CDR3 length: 9; J gene: TRBJ1-2; V gene: TRBV12-2; CDR3 protein: ASRCRDGYT
CDR3 length: 12; J gene: TRBJ2-1; V gene: TRBV9; CDR3 protein: ASSVAGVFYEQF
CDR3 length: 11; J gene: TRBJ1-1; V gene: TRBV5-1; CDR3 protein: ATLRGGHTEAF
CDR3 length: 11; J gene: TRBJ2-7; V gene: TRBV20-1; CDR3 protein: SASLTGTYEQY
CDR3 length: 12; J gene: TRBJ2-3; V gene: TRBV30; CDR3 protein: AWSSGGIADTQY
CDR3 length: 12; J gene: TRBJ2-6; V gene: TRBV5-1; CDR3 protein: ASSLGDGANVLT
CDR3 length: 12; J gene: TRBJ1-1; V gene: TRBV19; CDR3 protein: ASRLGTMNTEAF
CDR3 length: 14; J gene: TRBJ1-3; V gene: TRBV18; CDR3 protein: ASSPPAASSGNTIY
CDR3 length: 12; J gene: TRBJ2-1; V gene: TRBV7-9; CDR3 protein: ASSLFQDTNEQF
CDR3 length: 14; J gene: TRBJ2-3; V gene: TRBV6-5; CDR3 protein: ASSSTSGGAPPADG
CDR3 length: 10; J gene: TRBJ2-7; V gene: TRBV12-3/TRBV12-4; CDR3 protein: ASSTGGDEQY
CDR3 length: 14; J gene: TRBJ1-6; V gene: TRBV5-1; CDR3 protein: ASSLVGTRWGSPLH
CDR3 length: 14; J gene: TRBJ2-5; V gene: TRBV5-4; CDR3 protein: ASSLVLAGGWETQY
CDR3 length: 12; J gene: TRBJ2-5; V gene: TRBV7-9; CDR3 protein: ASSSGTSTKTQY
CDR3 length: 15; J gene: TRBJ2-2; V gene: TRBV27; CDR3 protein: ASSSGTSGSLAGELF
CDR3 length: 11; J gene: TRBJ2-7; V gene: TRBV9; CDR3 protein: ACWGNLTYEQY
CDR3 length: 13; J gene: TRBJ2-5; V gene: TRBV14; CDR3 protein: ASSQGLAGTETQY
CDR3 length: 14; J gene: TRBJ1-3; V gene: TRBV7-9; CDR3 protein: ASSPPRGSGGNTIY
CDR3 length: 13; J gene: TRBJ2-6; V gene: TRBV27; CDR3 protein: ASRDTFSGANVLT
CDR3 length: 12; J gene: TRBJ2-1; V gene: TRBV2; CDR3 protein: ASRQLAGGREQF
CDR3 length: 13; J gene: TRBJ1-3; V gene: TRBV14; CDR3 protein: ASSQGEGAGNTIY
CDR3 length: 11; J gene: TRBJ2-5; V gene: TRBV5-1; CDR3 protein: ASSLALEASQY
CDR3 length: 11; J gene: TRBJ2-1; V gene: TRBV12-3/TRBV12-4; CDR3 protein: ASDSTLSNEQF
CDR3 length: 11; J gene: TRBJ1-5; V gene: TRBV27; CDR3 protein: ASSSDRNQPQH
CDR3 length: 13; J gene: TRBJ2-2; V gene: TRBV4-1; CDR3 protein: ASSQGRDFTGELF
CDR3 length: 13; J gene: TRBJ2-7; V gene: TRBV2; CDR3 protein: ASSGLAGVVYEQY